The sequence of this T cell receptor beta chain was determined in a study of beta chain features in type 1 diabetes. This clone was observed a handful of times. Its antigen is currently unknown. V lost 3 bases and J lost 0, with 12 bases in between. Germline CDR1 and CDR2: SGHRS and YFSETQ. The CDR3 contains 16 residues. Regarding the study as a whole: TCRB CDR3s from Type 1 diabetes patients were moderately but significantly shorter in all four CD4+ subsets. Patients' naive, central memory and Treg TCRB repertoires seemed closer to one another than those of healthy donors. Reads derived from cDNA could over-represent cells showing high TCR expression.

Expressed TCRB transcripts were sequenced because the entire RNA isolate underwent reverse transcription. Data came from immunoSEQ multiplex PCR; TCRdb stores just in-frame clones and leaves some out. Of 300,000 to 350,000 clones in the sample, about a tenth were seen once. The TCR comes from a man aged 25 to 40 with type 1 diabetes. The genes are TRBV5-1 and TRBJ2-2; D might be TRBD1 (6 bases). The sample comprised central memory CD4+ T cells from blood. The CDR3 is CASSSTGTTNTGELFF. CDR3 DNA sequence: TGCGCCAGCAGCTCCACCGGGACAACGAACACCGGGGAGCTGTTTTTT.